This entry lists 17 T cell receptor beta chains sequenced from one sample in a study of patients and donors after allogeneic stem cell transplantation. TCRdb recomputed calls from the RT-PCR reads with MiXCR, one row per CDR3 protein. The data hold about a million distinct CDR3 sequences, with more than 15% observed a single time. The sequenced sample consisted of blood, either unsorted or a sorted T cell fraction (not recorded which). These receptors all stem from a human donor who was either an allogeneic HSCT recipient or a stem cell or donor lymphocyte infusion donor (not recorded which). It is not recorded whose cells these are; they may come from a transplant donor.

This clonotype was counted a few times. The CDR3, as DNA: TGTGCCAGCAGTTTGAGGGGTTTCATCTACGAGCAGTACTTC. It encodes CASSLRGFIYEQYF. The rearrangement links TRBV27 to TRBJ2-7; possibly TRBD1 or TRBD2 for D (5 bases each). This CDR3 has 14 residues. CDR1 and CDR2 from the germline V gene are MNHEY and SMNVEV (reference sequence). V shed 3 bases and J shed 3 bases, with 12 bases lying between them.

This clonotype was detected many times. This chain joins TRBV29-1 and TRBJ2-2, with TRBD1 as a possible D gene (6 bases). The CDR3 is made up of 14 amino acids. Trimming shortened V by 5 bases and J by 4 bases, and 14 bases separated the two germline ends. CDR1 and CDR2 from the germline V gene are SQVTM and ANQGSEA. CDR3 DNA: TGCAGCGTTCGCAGGGGAAGCGGCACCGGGGAGCTGTTTTTT. The encoded protein is CSVRRGSGTGELFF.

The genes are TRBV7-9 and TRBJ2-5; maybe TRBD2 (6 bases). Trimming stripped 5 bases from V and 0 bases from J, with 10 bases between. The CDR3 consists of 14 residues. Per germline, CDR1 SEHNR and CDR2 FQNEAQ (reference sequence). CDR3 region: CASSGEEDQETQYF. DNA of the CDR3: TGTGCCAGCAGCGGGGAGGAGGACCAAGAGACCCAGTACTTC.

The chain is built from TRBV5-1 and TRBJ1-1; 8 positions agree with TRBD1. Per the germline V gene, CDR1 is SGHRS and CDR2 is YFSETQ. Unmatched junction bases numbered 6, after V lost 2 bases and J lost 6 bases. This CDR3 has 14 amino acids. The CDR3 is CASSLEDRVAEAFF. The CDR3 nucleotides read TGCGCCAGCAGCTTAGAGGACAGGGTCGCTGAAGCTTTCTTT.

This chain connects TRBV5-6 to TRBJ2-7, with D perhaps matching TRBD2 (7 bases). This CDR3 spans 16 amino acids. Germline V gene sequence: CDR1 SGHDT, CDR2 YYEEEE. Trimming took off 7 bases at V and 5 bases at J, with 25 bases between the two ends. Written as DNA, the CDR3 is TGTGCCAGCTGCCGCTTGGCGGGGGCGCAGAGGGACGAGCAGTACTTC. Amino acids: CASCRLAGAQRDEQYF.

The gene calls are TRBV29-1 and TRBJ1-2; no reliable D call. The CDR3 totals 11 residues. CDR1 SQVTM and CDR2 ANQGSEA come from the germline V gene. With 2 bases removed from V and 3 bases from J, the gap between germline ends came to 4 bases. Here the CDR3 reads CSVELDYGYTF. Here the CDR3 DNA reads TGCAGCGTTGAACTCGACTATGGCTACACCTTC.

The chain couples TRBV7-2 to TRBJ2-5; 9 bases align to TRBD2. V was clipped by 5 bases and J by 4 bases; unmatched bases: 11. This CDR3 is built from 16 residues. CDR1 and CDR2 from the germline V gene are SGHTA and FQGNSA. The CDR3 spells CASSPPGLAIRETQYF. CDR3 coding DNA: TGTGCCAGCAGCCCCCCGGGACTAGCAATAAGAGAGACCCAGTACTTC.

The chain carries TRBV7-9 and TRBJ2-7; D may be TRBD1 (7 bases). CDR3 length: 16 amino acids. The V gene's germline CDR1 is SEHNR and CDR2 FQNEAQ (reference sequence). Trimming removed 2 bases from V and 6 bases from J, with 20 bases in between. The CDR3 here is CASSLRRGLRDSEQYF. The CDR3 DNA sequence: TGTGCCAGCAGCTTAAGGAGGGGGCTCCGGGACTCCGAGCAGTACTTC.

This clonotype was counted only a few times. J is TRBJ2-5 and V is TRBV20-1, with 8 bases lining up with TRBD2. This CDR3 comprises 13 residues. The trim removed 3 bases at V and 5 bases at J, leaving 5 bases unmatched. Germline-derived CDR1 and CDR2 are DFQATT and SNEGSKA (reference sequence). The CDR3 is CSARAGGLETQYF. CDR3 in DNA: TGCAGTGCTAGGGCGGGGGGATTGGAGACCCAGTACTTC.

This chain uses TRBV12-3 or TRBV12-4 with TRBJ1-1; D is unresolved. The V gene lost 7 bases and the J gene lost 0 bases, with 9 bases spanning the gap. This CDR3 comprises 13 residues. The DNA for the CDR3 is TGTGCCAGCATCCAACATATGAACACTGAAGCTTTCTTT. Amino acids: CASIQHMNTEAFF.

This clonotype was recorded a few times. The genes are TRBV4-2 and TRBJ2-1, with 8 bases that match TRBD2. V dropped 0 bases and J dropped 2; count of bases not matched to a gene: 3. The CDR3 spans 16 residues. Germline values: CDR1 LGHNA, CDR2 YNFKEQ. The CDR3 DNA reads as TGTGCCAGCAGCCAAGATTTACTAGCGGCCTACAATGAGCAGTTCTTC. Translated, it gives CASSQDLLAAYNEQFF.

The V and J genes are TRBV7-9 and TRBJ1-6; 7 nucleotides match TRBD1. V shed 8 bases and J 3 bases; nucleotides not matched to a gene: 7. This CDR3 is built from 15 residues. The germline V gene has CDR1 SEHNR and CDR2 FQNEAQ (reference sequence). This chain's CDR3 is CASANTGDYNSPLHF. CDR3 DNA sequence: TGTGCCAGCGCCAATACAGGGGACTATAATTCACCCCTCCACTTT.

This sequence joins TRBV6-2 or TRBV6-3 and TRBJ1-2; 9 positions match TRBD1. Germline V gene data show CDR1 as MNHEY and CDR2 as SVGEGT. The ends lost 1 base at V and 4 bases at J; junction bases unmatched: 7. The CDR3 runs 16 residues. CDR3 region: CASSYFSGTGSYGYTF. The CDR3 coding sequence is TGTGCCAGCAGTTACTTTTCCGGGACAGGGAGCTATGGCTACACCTTC.

A few counts support this clonotype. V gene TRBV9 combines with J gene TRBJ2-1, with 9 nucleotides matching TRBD2. J lost 9 bases, V lost 2 bases, and 9 bases had no gene match. Germline CDR1 reads SGDLS; CDR2 reads YYNGEE. The length of the CDR3 is 15 residues. CDR3 sequence: CASSVVAGGPSEQFF. In DNA form, the CDR3 reads TGTGCCAGCAGCGTGGTCGCGGGGGGGCCAAGTGAGCAGTTCTTC.

The chain joins TRBV20-1 to TRBJ2-7; D ambiguous. CDR1 and CDR2 (germline): DFQATT, SNEGSKA (reference sequence). The V end lost 2 bases, the J end lost 7 bases, and 9 bases lay between the germline ends. CDR3 length: 11 residues. CDR3 in amino acids: CSARHQREQYF. The CDR3 DNA follows: TGCAGTGCTAGACACCAGAGGGAGCAGTACTTC.

This clonotype has just a few counts. The chain is built from TRBV5-6 and TRBJ2-7; D is unclear. The ends were cut back, 4 bases at V and 4 bases at J, with 9 bases in the middle. The CDR3 has 12 residues. CDR1 and CDR2 (germline): SGHDT, YYEEEE. CDR3 DNA sequence: TGTGCCAGCAGCCCGCCGTTGTACGAGCAGTACTTC. It specifies CASSPPLYEQYF.

This clonotype was found a few times. The chain joins TRBV20-1 to TRBJ1-6; TRBD1 might be the D (5 bases). V dropped 3 bases and J dropped 10 bases, with 10 bases sitting between them. CDR1 is DFQATT, CDR2 SNEGSKA, per germline (reference sequence). This CDR3 is built from 12 residues. In DNA, the CDR3 is TGCAGTGCTAGCCAGGGAAACTCACCCCTCCACTTT. This codes for CSASQGNSPLHF.